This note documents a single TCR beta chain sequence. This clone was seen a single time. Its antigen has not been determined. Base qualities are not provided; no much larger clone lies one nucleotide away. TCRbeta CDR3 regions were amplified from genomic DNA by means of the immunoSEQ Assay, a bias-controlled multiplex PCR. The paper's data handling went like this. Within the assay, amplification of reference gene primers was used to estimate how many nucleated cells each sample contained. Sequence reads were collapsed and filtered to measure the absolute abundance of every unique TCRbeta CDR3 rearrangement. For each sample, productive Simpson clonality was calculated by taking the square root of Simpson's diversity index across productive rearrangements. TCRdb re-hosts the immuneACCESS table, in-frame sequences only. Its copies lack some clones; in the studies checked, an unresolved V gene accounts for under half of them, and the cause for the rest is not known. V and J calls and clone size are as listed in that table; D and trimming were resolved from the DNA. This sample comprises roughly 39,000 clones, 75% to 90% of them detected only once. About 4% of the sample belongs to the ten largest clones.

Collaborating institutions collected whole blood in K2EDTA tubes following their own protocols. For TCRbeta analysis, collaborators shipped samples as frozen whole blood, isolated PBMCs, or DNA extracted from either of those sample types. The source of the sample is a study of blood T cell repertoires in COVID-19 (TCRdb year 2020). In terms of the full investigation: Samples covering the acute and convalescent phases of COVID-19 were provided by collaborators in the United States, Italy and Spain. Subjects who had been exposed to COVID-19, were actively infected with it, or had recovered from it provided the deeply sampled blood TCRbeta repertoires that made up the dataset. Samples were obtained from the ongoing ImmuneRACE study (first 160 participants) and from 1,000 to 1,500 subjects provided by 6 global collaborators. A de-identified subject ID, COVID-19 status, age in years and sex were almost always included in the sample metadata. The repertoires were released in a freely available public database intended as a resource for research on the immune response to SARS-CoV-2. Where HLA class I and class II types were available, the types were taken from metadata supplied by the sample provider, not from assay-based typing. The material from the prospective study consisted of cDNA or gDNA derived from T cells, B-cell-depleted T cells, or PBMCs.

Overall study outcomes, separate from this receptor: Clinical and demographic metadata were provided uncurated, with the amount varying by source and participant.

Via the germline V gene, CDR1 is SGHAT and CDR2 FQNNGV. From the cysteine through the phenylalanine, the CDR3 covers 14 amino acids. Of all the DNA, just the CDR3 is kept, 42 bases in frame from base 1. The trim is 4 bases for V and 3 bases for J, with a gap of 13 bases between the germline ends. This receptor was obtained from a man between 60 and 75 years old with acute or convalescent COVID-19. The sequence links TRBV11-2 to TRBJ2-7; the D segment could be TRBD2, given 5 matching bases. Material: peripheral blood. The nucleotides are TGTGCCAGCAGCTCCGGGCGCGGGTACTACGAGCAGTACTTC. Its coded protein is CASSSGRGYYEQYF.